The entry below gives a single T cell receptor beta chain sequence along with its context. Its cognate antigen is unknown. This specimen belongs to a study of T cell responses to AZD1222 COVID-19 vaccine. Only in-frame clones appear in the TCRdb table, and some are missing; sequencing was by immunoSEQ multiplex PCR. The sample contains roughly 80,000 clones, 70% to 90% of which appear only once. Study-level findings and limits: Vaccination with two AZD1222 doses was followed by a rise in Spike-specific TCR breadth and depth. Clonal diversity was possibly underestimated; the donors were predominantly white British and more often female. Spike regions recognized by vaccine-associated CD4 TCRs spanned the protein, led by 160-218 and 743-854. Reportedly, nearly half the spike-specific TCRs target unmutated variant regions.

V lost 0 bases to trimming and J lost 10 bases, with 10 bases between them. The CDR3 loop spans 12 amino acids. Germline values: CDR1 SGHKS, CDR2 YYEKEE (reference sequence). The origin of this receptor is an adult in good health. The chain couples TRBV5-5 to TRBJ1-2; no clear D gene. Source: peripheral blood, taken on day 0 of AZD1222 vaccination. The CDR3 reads CASSLARGSYTF. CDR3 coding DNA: TGTGCCAGCAGCTTGGCGCGAGGATCCTACACCTTC.